The T cell receptor beta chain under discussion was sequenced for a study of T-cell reconstitution after alpha-beta-depleted transplantation in children. Molecular barcoding with unique molecular identifiers was used for the TCRbeta library. A single record per CDR3 protein comes from TCRdb applying MiXCR to the PCR reads. This sample carries hundreds of thousands of distinct CDR3 sequences, 15% to 20% of them seen once, and the ten largest clones take 1.1%. This clonotype was observed many times. The CDR3 spans 14 residues. The ends were cut back, 5 bases at V and 6 bases at J, with 13 bases in the middle. The germline V gene encodes CDR1 KGHDR and CDR2 SFDVKD.

The origin of this receptor is a human donor who donated a stem cell graft to a child with acute myeloid leukemia. Source: PBMCs from the stem cell graft donor, taken from the stem cell graft. V and J are TRBV24-1 and TRBJ2-1, with D tentatively TRBD1 (6 bases). The CDR3 bases are TGTGCCACCAGTGCGGCACCCAGGGGCAATGAGCAGTTCTTC. Its translation: CATSAAPRGNEQFF.